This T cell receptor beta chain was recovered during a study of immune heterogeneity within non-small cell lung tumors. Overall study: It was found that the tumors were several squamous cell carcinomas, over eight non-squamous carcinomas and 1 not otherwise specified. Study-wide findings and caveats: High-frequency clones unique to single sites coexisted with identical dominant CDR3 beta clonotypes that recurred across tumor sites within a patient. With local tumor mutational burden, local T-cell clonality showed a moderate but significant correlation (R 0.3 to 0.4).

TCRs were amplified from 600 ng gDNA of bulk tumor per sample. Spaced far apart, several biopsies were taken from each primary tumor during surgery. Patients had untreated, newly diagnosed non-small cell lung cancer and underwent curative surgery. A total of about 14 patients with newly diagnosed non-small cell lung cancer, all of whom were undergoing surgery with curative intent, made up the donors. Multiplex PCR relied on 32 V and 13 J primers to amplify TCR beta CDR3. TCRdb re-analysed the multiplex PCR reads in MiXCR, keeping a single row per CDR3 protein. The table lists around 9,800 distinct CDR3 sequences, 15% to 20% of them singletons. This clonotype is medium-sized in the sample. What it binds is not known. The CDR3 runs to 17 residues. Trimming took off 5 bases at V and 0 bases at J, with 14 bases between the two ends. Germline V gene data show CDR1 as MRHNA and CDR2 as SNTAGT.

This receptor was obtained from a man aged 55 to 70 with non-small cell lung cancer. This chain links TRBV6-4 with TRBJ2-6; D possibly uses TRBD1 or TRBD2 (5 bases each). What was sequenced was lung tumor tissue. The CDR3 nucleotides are TGTGCCAGCAGTCTGAAGGGACCGGGCTCTGGGGCCAACGTCCTGACTTTC. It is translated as CASSLKGPGSGANVLTF.